This T cell receptor (beta chain) was captured by sequencing in a study of somatic mutations in cytotoxic T cells in rheumatoid arthritis. By share of the sample, this clone is medium-sized. Its antigen is as yet unknown. The germline V gene has CDR1 SNHLY and CDR2 FYNNEI. J was trimmed by 4 bases and V by 8 bases; bases with no gene match: 2. The CDR3 extends over 12 amino acids. Flow cytometry served to check the purity of CD4+ and CD8+ cells, which were isolated by positive magnetic bead selection. Method: immunoSEQ multiplex PCR; TCRdb's copy keeps in-frame clones and lacks some. The table includes 6,000 to 8,500 clones, approximately 66% detected once. Overall study findings and caveats: For about an eighth of the roughly 60 patients, a single CD8+ clone accounted for more than 20% of CD8+ cells. TRBV07's slight underrepresentation, observed in rheumatoid arthritis patients, lacked adjustment for multiple comparisons. Age-matched healthy controls and rheumatoid arthritis patients had CD8+ T-cell clonality that did not differ significantly.

The receptor comes from a man in his forties in good health. Source material: CD8+ T cells sorted from blood. V usage is TRBV2 and J usage is TRBJ1-2, with 9 bases lining up with TRBD1. CDR3 in amino acids: CASQTGGYGYTF. The CDR3, as DNA: TGTGCCAGCCAGACAGGGGGCTATGGCTACACCTTC. The variable domain in full, completed from reference TRBV2 and TRBJ1-2, reads EPEVTQTPSHQVTQMGQEVILRCVPISNHLYFYWYRQILGQKVEFLVSFYNNEISEKSEIFDDQFSVERPDGSNFTLKIRSTKLEDSAMYFCASQTGGYGYTFGSGTRLTVV.